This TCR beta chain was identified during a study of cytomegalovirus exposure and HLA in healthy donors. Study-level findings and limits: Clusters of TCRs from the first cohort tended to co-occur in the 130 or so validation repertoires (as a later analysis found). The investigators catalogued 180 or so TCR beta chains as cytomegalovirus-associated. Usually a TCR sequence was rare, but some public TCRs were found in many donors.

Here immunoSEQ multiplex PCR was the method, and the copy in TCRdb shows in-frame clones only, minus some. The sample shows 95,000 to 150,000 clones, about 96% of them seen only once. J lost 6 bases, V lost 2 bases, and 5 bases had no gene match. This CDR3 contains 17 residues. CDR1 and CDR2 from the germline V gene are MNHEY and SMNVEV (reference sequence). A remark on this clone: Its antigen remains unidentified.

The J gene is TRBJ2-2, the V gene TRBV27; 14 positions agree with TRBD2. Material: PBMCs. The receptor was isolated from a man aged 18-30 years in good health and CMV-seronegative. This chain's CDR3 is CASSLRTSGRIAGELFF. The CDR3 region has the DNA TGTGCCAGCAGTTTAAGGACTAGCGGGAGGATTGCCGGGGAGCTGTTTTTT.